The T cell receptor beta chain described here comes from a study of cytomegalovirus exposure and HLA in healthy donors. This clone was seen more than once but under ten times. The study ran its PCR with 60 Vbeta and 13 Jbeta primers. This table comes from immunoSEQ multiplex PCR, and its TCRdb copy is limited to in-frame clones, with some not included. The sample includes under 150,000 clones, 79% seen only once; the top ten take around 4.5%. The J segment lost 7 bases and the V segment lost 6 bases, leaving 9 bases of the junction unmatched. This CDR3 has 14 residues. Germline V gene sequence: CDR1 ENHRY, CDR2 SYGVKD.

This receptor was obtained from a man aged 25 to 45 in good health and CMV-seropositive. V usage is TRBV10-3 and J usage is TRBJ1-5, with TRBD1 matching 7 bases. The sequenced sample consisted of PBMCs. Here the CDR3 DNA reads TGTGCCATCAGGGAGGGGGCTCAGGACCAGCCCCAGCATTTT. It codes for CAIREGAQDQPQHF.